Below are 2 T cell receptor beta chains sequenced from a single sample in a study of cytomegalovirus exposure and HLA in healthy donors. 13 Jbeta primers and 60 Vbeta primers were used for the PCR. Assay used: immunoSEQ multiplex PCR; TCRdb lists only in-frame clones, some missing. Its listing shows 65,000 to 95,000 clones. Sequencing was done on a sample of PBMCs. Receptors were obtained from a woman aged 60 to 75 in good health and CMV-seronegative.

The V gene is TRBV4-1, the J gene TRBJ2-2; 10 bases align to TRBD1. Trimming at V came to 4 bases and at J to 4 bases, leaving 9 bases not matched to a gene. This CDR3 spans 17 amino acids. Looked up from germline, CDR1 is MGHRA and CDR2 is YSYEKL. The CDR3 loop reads CASSPQDRGTPTGELFF. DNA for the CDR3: TGCGCCAGCAGCCCCCAGGACAGGGGGACCCCCACCGGGGAGCTGTTTTTT.

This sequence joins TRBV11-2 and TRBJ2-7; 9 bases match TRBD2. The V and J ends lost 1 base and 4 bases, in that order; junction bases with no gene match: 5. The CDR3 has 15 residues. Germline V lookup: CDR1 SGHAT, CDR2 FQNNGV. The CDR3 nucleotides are TGTGCCAGCAGCTTAGCGAGCGGGAGGTGGTACGAGCAGTACTTC. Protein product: CASSLASGRWYEQYF.